This record looks at one T cell receptor (beta chain) sequence and its context. This specimen comes from a study of blood T cell repertoires in COVID-19. The germline V gene encodes CDR1 SGHDT and CDR2 YYEEEE. CDR3 length: 13 residues. Trimming removed 5 bases at V and 4 bases at J, with 12 bases between. Assay used: immunoSEQ multiplex PCR; TCRdb lists only in-frame clones, some missing. The sample contains 250,000 to 350,000 clones, around 87% of which appear only once. Sequenced material: peripheral blood. V usage is TRBV5-6 and J usage is TRBJ1-2, with D unclear. The TCR comes from a woman in her forties or fifties who had recovered from COVID-19. CDR3: CASRSGGGYGYTF. CDR3 in DNA: TGTGCCAGCAGGTCCGGTGGCGGCTATGGCTACACCTTC.